This TCR beta chain was identified in a study of T cell responses to AZD1222 COVID-19 vaccine. Study-level findings and limits: Unmutated variant regions reportedly attract nearly half of all spike-specific TCRs. Distributed over spike, vaccine-associated CD4 TCRs predominated at 160-218 and 743-854. At baseline, seropositivity was found in only six AZD1222 recipients. Clonal diversity was possibly underestimated; the donors were predominantly white British and more often female.

As regards this clone: Its antigen is undetermined.

CDR3 length: 16 amino acids. Germline CDR1 reads SGHTA; CDR2 reads FQGNSA. J gave up 4 bases and V 0 bases, and 6 bases lay outside the gene matches. The protocol was immunoSEQ multiplex PCR, while the TCRdb copy is restricted to in-frame clones and leaves out a portion. This sample has some 60,000 clones; around three quarters occur once, and the top ten carry roughly 3.6%. This specimen consisted of peripheral blood, obtained 28 days after the second AZD1222 dose. The chain links TRBV7-2 to TRBJ1-5; 7 bases line up with TRBD1. This TCR came from an adult who received the AZD1222 COVID-19 vaccine. The CDR3 nucleotides are TGTGCCAGCAGCTTAGCACCAGGGGGTGGTAATCAGCCCCAGCATTTT. Translating it yields CASSLAPGGGNQPQHF. Full variable domain (remainder filled in from reference TRBV7-2 and TRBJ1-5): GAGVSQSPSNKVTEKGKDVELRCDPISGHTALYWYRQSLGQGLEFLIYFQGNSAPDKSGLPSDRFSAERTGGSVSTLTIQRTQQEDSAVYLCASSLAPGGGNQPQHFGDGTRLSIL.